This T cell receptor beta chain was found in a study of cytomegalovirus exposure and HLA in healthy donors (TCRdb year 2017). For context, the study as a whole: According to an earlier analysis of 587 of the donors, about 170 million T cells yielded 117 million unique TCR beta sequences and about 280 Gb of sequence data. An early release that covered roughly 600 HLA-typed donors contained around 300 gigabases of sequencing data and 65 million to 100 million unique TCR sequences. Among the approximately 400 genotyped donors, approximately 82% belonged to the genetic ancestry cluster associated with self-reported Caucasian donors. The study aimed to test whether signatures of past pathogen exposure could be identified by cataloging public T cell receptors. The study profiled the T cell repertoires of about 720 subjects by immunosequencing and related them to cytomegalovirus serostatus. In addition to the first cohort of around 670 subjects, a separate validation cohort of 130 or so different subjects was used. High-throughput TCR immunosequencing, statistical association of individual TCRs with disease status, and machine learning were combined to predict cytomegalovirus infection status. A later analysis re-analyzed previously published TCR beta repertoires from 660 or so donors and added high-resolution HLA genotyping to study TCR occurrence patterns. In the later analysis, no new phenotypic data were used to find candidate immune exposures; instead, reliance was placed on TCR beta sequences and their occurrence across donors. In an earlier analysis of a few hundred of the donors, high-throughput TCR beta sequencing was used to judge whether each TCR beta V gene segment behaved as functional or pseudogenic. Donor age, sex, ethnicity and CMV serostatus were compiled together with the repertoire data. Genome-wide SNP genotypes for about 65% of the 666 donors were used in a later genetic analysis, which treated that subset as a discovery cohort. All discovery cohort repertoires had been generated using a single sequencing platform. HLA typing included class I and class II loci at four-digit resolution. Typing coverage differed by locus: A, B, C, DRB1 and DQB1 were typed in about 629-640 donors, DQA1 in 500 to 550, DPA1 in around 600, and DPB1 in around 490. A handful of DR-DQ haplotypes were treated as single units for association and clustering because of strong linkage in the cohort. Among some 400 genotyped donors of the cohort, an average of approximately 230,000 unique TCR beta nucleotide sequences were sequenced per donor, around 20% of them non-productive. General study outcomes and caveats: Some IMGT-functional V segments, including TRBV6-2 and TRBV6-3, could not be told apart with the 87-base-pair reads, so those segments were excluded. In vitro tests confirmed that a few of the cytomegalovirus-associated TCR beta chains recognize cytomegalovirus antigens. Because some donors lacked HLA typing at each locus, the association tests relied only on the typed subset. Correlated functional status among segregating V segments might be attributable to linkage disequilibrium, but an unknown experimental factor could not be ruled out. According to a later genetic analysis, donors in an Asian-associated ancestry cluster had fewer N-insertions in productive TCRs than the roughly 700-donor mean. Sequencing depth was assumed to be roughly uniform across donors in the presence/absence analyses, though that assumption may not hold. In this cohort, only TCR beta chains were sequenced, and detectable features were limited by the absence of alpha or paired-chain data. A later analysis associated some 17,000 TCR beta sequences with specific HLA alleles at a false discovery rate of 0.05. Across donors, most TCR sequences were observed very rarely, whereas some public TCRs were present in many individuals. Several of the top co-occurrence clusters appeared to be linked to parvovirus B19, influenza, CMV and Epstein-Barr virus, according to a later analysis. In a later analysis, HLA-associated TCR beta chains showed more clonal expansion and lower generation probabilities than non-associated chains that were equally common. In an earlier analysis of approximately 590 of the donors, most TCR beta V segments appeared in productive rearrangements about 90% or about 30% of the time, broadly matching IMGT annotations. According to a later analysis, most CMV-associated TCR beta chains appeared to be HLA-restricted, and the HLA associations seemed to be driven largely by CMV exposure. A group of highly shared sequence variants was considered likely to be a technical artifact of the sequencing pipeline. In the study, around 150 TCR beta chains were listed as associated with cytomegalovirus. The classifier was reported to diagnose cytomegalovirus status with high specificity and sensitivity in both the original and validation cohorts. CMV serostatus was the only immune exposure information available for the cohort. A later genetic analysis associated a missense DCLRE1C variant with V-gene and J-gene trimming of TCR beta chains, and an independent cohort replicated the association. Because counts were too low, 15 to 20 rarely observed V segments, including chromosome 9 orphons, were excluded from the earlier analysis of 587 of the donors. The authors suggested that the approach could potentially be extended to other disease states and immunological phenotypes. In a later analysis, TCR association rates were found to vary across HLA loci, with the most associated TCRs seen for DRB1 alleles and the fewest for HLA-C alleles. A further reported finding was that TCR beta sequences accurately predicted the HLA-A and HLA-B alleles for most subjects in the first cohort. Assigning TCR associations to individual alleles was difficult when HLA alleles, especially DR and DQ, strongly co-occurred.

Germline trimming: 9 bases from V, 4 bases from J; junction bases outside gene matches: 12. There are 15 amino acids in the CDR3, from cysteine to phenylalanine inclusive. Only the CDR3 DNA stays, 45 bases, in frame from base 1. The germline V gene sets CDR1 to MNHNS and CDR2 to SASEGT. Concerning this clone: What this receptor recognizes is not known. No base-level quality is on record; no much larger clone is a single base apart.

The cohort comprised several hundred healthy bone marrow donors. All cohort members were sampled while nominally healthy, although unrecorded immune exposures were likely present. The donor tested CMV seropositive and was one of the 289 seropositive cohort members. A peripheral blood sample was provided by each donor, and peripheral blood mononuclear cells were used for TCR beta sequencing. Genomic DNA extraction from the blood cell samples was performed with the Qiagen DNeasy Blood Extraction Kit. To prepare the library, the immunoSEQ multiplex PCR assay was applied. For the multiplex PCR, a mixture combining 60 forward primers for TCR Vbeta segments and 13 reverse primers for TCR Jbeta segments was used. The CDR3 region of rearranged TCR beta genes was amplified from genomic DNA by a multiplex PCR assay. On the Illumina HiSeq System, the amplified TCR beta libraries were sequenced as 87-base-pair reads. On the study's bioinformatics: A later analysis counted tens of millions of unique TCR beta chains across the 700 or so repertoires, and some 11 million of these chains were shared by at least two donors. A nearest-neighbor algorithm error-corrected the raw reads and collapsed the reads into unique sequences, merging closely related sequences to remove PCR and sequencing errors. V, D and J gene segments were assigned by aligning CDR3 sequences to IMGT reference sequences. For a sequence to be retained, at least a six-nucleotide match to both a V gene segment and a J gene segment was required. Rearrangements were called productive when the CDR3 lacked stop codons and stayed in frame with V and J; all others were non-productive. CDR3 was defined according to IMGT convention as the region running from the second conserved V-encoded cysteine to the conserved J-encoded phenylalanine. In an earlier analysis of around 600 of the donors, sequences lacking an unambiguous match to a single V gene segment were excluded. In an earlier analysis of approximately 560 of the donors, a V segment was called functional when productive rearrangements were above 56.7%, and segregating when the standard deviation between donors exceeded 5%. A statistical classification framework was built for diagnosing cytomegalovirus status from the catalog of TCR beta chain sequences. V and J gene assignment, in a later analysis, came from comparing TCR nucleotide sequences with IMGT/GENE-DB human TR gene sequences. In a later analysis, CDR3 sequences and most-parsimonious VDJ recombination scenarios were assigned using the TCRdist pipeline. A later analysis defined each TCR beta chain by its CDR3 amino acid sequence plus V-gene family, and excluded reads lacking a unique V-gene family. As a way to deal with suspected cross-contamination and a sequencing artifact, a later analysis dropped approximately 570 nucleotide sequences that were highly shared and had low generation probability. In a later analysis, a clonal expansion index for each public chain was calculated from normalized within-repertoire ranks of inferred template counts. In a later analysis, generation probabilities were computed using a VDJ recombination model fitted to out-of-frame rearrangements, and the results were checked against IGoR. In a later analysis, TCR-TCR, TCR-HLA and TCR-CMV co-occurrence was scored with hypergeometric tests, and a repertoire-size bias correction was applied to TCR pairs. A later analysis estimated false discovery rates by permuting HLA or CMV assignments 20 times. A later analysis grouped co-occurring TCRs with DBSCAN, adding TCRdist sequence similarity when clustering within HLA-allele-positive subsets. For co-occurrence clustering, repertoires with fewer than 30,000 or more than 120,000 public chains were excluded, along with roughly 5 repertoires with anomalous nucleotide sharing. What TCRdb holds here is the immuneACCESS table cut down to in-frame rearrangements. Part of the clones is not present; checked against another copy, under half of the missing clones reflect an unresolved V gene, and the others are unexplained. V and J calls plus clone size are reproduced from that table; the DNA served to infer D and trimming. Counted in this sample were over 150,000 clones; approximately 80% of them appeared once. The ten largest clones capture around 3.5% of the sample.

Material for sequencing was PBMCs. This TCR was sampled from a man under 40 in good health and CMV-seropositive. The chain couples TRBV6-1 to TRBJ2-7, with 10 bases aligning to TRBD1. The CDR3 region has the sequence CARSSRGQGLYEQYF. In nucleotide form, the sequence is TGTGCCAGGTCCAGTAGGGGACAGGGGTTGTACGAGCAGTACTTC.